The rows below give T cell receptor beta chains drawn from one sample of a study of T cell repertoires in cytomegalovirus infection. These TCRs are of unknown antigen specificity. TCRdb ran MiXCR on the reads and lists one entry per CDR3 protein. The repertoire holds about 310,000 distinct CDR3 sequences, with 25% as singletons. The sequences come from cultured PBMCs, collected from culture after CMV antigen stimulation. The source is a human donor in good health (CMV status not recorded). Some clones in this sample may be carry-over from other donors' samples. Each CDR3 is given with its conserved first and last residue. A D gene is named only where the DNA matches it firmly. A clone size is listed for some rows: how often the clone was seen (once, few, many), or a class if it is expanded.

CDR3 length: 15
clone size: -
D gene: -
J gene: TRBJ2-2
V gene: TRBV10-3
CDR3 protein: CAISESGASTGELFF

CDR3 length: 11
clone size: many
D gene: -
J gene: TRBJ1-5
V gene: TRBV19
CDR3 protein: CASSLDRKQHF

CDR3 length: 15
clone size: -
D gene: TRBD1
J gene: TRBJ2-1
V gene: TRBV12-3/TRBV12-4
CDR3 protein: CASSPRDRGSLGQFF

CDR3 length: 17
clone size: many
D gene: -
J gene: TRBJ1-2
V gene: TRBV7-2
CDR3 protein: CASSQWVRGSLDYGYTF

CDR3 length: 15
clone size: few
D gene: TRBD2
J gene: TRBJ2-1
V gene: TRBV5-6
CDR3 protein: CASSFGSGSLNEQFF

CDR3 length: 13
clone size: many
D gene: -
J gene: TRBJ2-1
V gene: TRBV15
CDR3 protein: CATSRDRLGEKFF

CDR3 length: 16
clone size: -
D gene: -
J gene: TRBJ2-5
V gene: TRBV6-5
CDR3 protein: CASRQQSGPERETQYF

CDR3 length: 13
clone size: -
D gene: TRBD2
J gene: TRBJ2-3
V gene: TRBV20-1
CDR3 protein: CSASGSFGDTQYF

CDR3 length: 14
clone size: few
D gene: -
J gene: TRBJ1-6
V gene: TRBV30
CDR3 protein: CAWSVIRKNSPLHF

CDR3 length: 12
clone size: -
D gene: -
J gene: TRBJ2-1
V gene: TRBV29-1
CDR3 protein: CSVRRGVDEQFF

CDR3 length: 17
clone size: -
D gene: -
J gene: TRBJ2-5
V gene: TRBV7-9
CDR3 protein: CASSKAGTSGNQETQYF

CDR3 length: 13
clone size: -
D gene: -
J gene: TRBJ1-4
V gene: TRBV28
CDR3 protein: CASTSGPSGKLFF

CDR3 length: 18
clone size: -
D gene: -
J gene: TRBJ1-1
V gene: TRBV5-4
CDR3 protein: CASSYSQGWDIKGSEAFF

CDR3 length: 13
clone size: -
D gene: -
J gene: TRBJ1-2
V gene: TRBV6-6
CDR3 protein: CASSRGGNYGYTF

CDR3 length: 14
clone size: -
D gene: -
J gene: TRBJ2-1
V gene: TRBV20-1
CDR3 protein: CSARVGVPYNEQFF

CDR3 length: 14
clone size: few
D gene: -
J gene: TRBJ2-1
V gene: TRBV24-1
CDR3 protein: CATSDEQGHNEQFF

CDR3 length: 15
clone size: -
D gene: -
J gene: TRBJ1-2
V gene: TRBV27
CDR3 protein: CASSLSPDGRYGYTF

CDR3 length: 17
clone size: few
D gene: TRBD1
J gene: TRBJ2-5
V gene: TRBV18
CDR3 protein: CASSPPISDRAFGTQYF

CDR3 length: 16
clone size: -
D gene: TRBD1
J gene: TRBJ2-7
V gene: TRBV6-8
CDR3 protein: CASSYSGTGARYEQYF

CDR3 length: 14
clone size: once
D gene: -
J gene: TRBJ1-6
V gene: TRBV28
CDR3 protein: CASVTGSYNSPLHF

CDR3 length: 17
clone size: many
D gene: -
J gene: TRBJ1-1
V gene: TRBV6-2/TRBV6-3
CDR3 protein: CASSNPRRGAMYTEAFF

CDR3 length: 13
clone size: -
D gene: -
J gene: TRBJ2-3
V gene: TRBV7-2
CDR3 protein: CASSSWTGNTQYF

CDR3 length: 14
clone size: -
D gene: TRBD1
J gene: TRBJ1-5
V gene: TRBV19
CDR3 protein: CASSGADRGQPQHF

CDR3 length: 13
clone size: -
D gene: TRBD1
J gene: TRBJ2-7
V gene: TRBV20-1
CDR3 protein: CSAGTGASYEQYF

CDR3 length: 14
clone size: few
D gene: -
J gene: TRBJ1-4
V gene: TRBV6-5
CDR3 protein: CASSYRAANEKLFF

CDR3 length: 16
clone size: -
D gene: TRBD1
J gene: TRBJ2-3
V gene: TRBV20-1
CDR3 protein: CSARAQTGEDTDTQYF

CDR3 length: 15
clone size: many
D gene: TRBD1
J gene: TRBJ1-2
V gene: TRBV7-2
CDR3 protein: CASSGQGGLGYGYTF